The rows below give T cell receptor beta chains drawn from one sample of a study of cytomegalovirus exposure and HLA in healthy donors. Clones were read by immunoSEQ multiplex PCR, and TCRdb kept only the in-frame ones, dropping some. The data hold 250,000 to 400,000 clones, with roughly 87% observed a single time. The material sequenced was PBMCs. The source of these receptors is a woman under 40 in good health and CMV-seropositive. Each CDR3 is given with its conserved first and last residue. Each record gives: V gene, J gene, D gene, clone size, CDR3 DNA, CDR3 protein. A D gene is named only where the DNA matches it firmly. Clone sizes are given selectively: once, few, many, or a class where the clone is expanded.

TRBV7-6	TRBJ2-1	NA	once	TGTGCCAGCAGCCCCCGACCGCTATCCAATGAGCAGTTCTTC	CASSPRPLSNEQFF
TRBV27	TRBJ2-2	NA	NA	TGTGCCAGCAGTTTACGGGGGCTTGGGGAGCTGTTTTTT	CASSLRGLGELFF
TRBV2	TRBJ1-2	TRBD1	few	TGTGCCAGCAGGTCGGGACAGACTAACTATGGCTACACCTTC	CASRSGQTNYGYTF
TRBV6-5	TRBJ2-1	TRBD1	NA	TGTGCCAGCAGTTATGGGACAGACAATGAGCAGTTCTTC	CASSYGTDNEQFF
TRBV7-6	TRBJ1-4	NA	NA	TGTGCCAGCAGCTTAGCGGCAGGCGAAAAACTGTTTTTT	CASSLAAGEKLFF
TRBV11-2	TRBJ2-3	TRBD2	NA	TGTGCCAGCAGCTTAGTACGCCTAACTAGCGGGGACTTTCATACGCAGTATTTT	CASSLVRLTSGDFHTQYF
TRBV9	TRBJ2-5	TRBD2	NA	TGTGCCAGCAGCCCGGCGGGGGATAGGGGAGAGACCCAGTACTTC	CASSPAGDRGETQYF
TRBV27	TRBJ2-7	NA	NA	TGTGCCAGCAGTCCACGGGCCCTCCCATACTCCTACGAGCAGTACTTC	CASSPRALPYSYEQYF
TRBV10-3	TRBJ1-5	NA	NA	TGTGCCATCAGTTCAAATAGCAATCAGCCCCAGCATTTT	CAISSNSNQPQHF
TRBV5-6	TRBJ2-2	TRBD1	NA	TGTGCCAGCAGCTTGCTCGGGACAGGAAACCGGGAGCTGTTTTTT	CASSLLGTGNRELFF
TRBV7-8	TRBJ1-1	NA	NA	TGTGCCAGCAGCTTGGGACACGCGAGCCCTGAAGCTTTCTTT	CASSLGHASPEAFF
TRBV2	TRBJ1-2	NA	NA	TGTGCCAGCAGTCGGGGAGGCATCTATGGCTACACCTTC	CASSRGGIYGYTF
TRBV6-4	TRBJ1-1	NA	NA	TGTGCCAGCAGTGACTCCAACACTGAAGCTTTCTTT	CASSDSNTEAFF
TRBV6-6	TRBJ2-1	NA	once	TGTGCCAGCAGTTATGATCAGGGGCTGGTGTACAATGAGCAGTTCTTC	CASSYDQGLVYNEQFF
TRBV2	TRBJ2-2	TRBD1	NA	TGTGCCAGCAGTGACGACAGGGTGATGGGCACCGGGGAGCTGTTTTTT	CASSDDRVMGTGELFF
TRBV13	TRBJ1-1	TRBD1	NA	TGTGCCAGCAGCACCGGGACAGCGAACACTGAAGCTTTCTTT	CASSTGTANTEAFF
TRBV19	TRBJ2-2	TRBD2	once	TGTGCCAGTGAGTTAGCGGGGTATCCACACGGGGAGCTGTTTTTT	CASELAGYPHGELFF